Below are 29 T cell receptor beta chains sequenced from a single sample in a study of PD-1 blockade in classical Hodgkin lymphoma. Repertoires were generated with immunoSEQ multiplex PCR, while TCRdb's copy carries only in-frame clones and drops some. The table includes about 97,000 clones, approximately 88% detected once. Each and every patient relapsed after autologous stem cell transplantation, and patients got differing brentuximab vedotin exposure. This specimen was peripheral blood mononuclear cells (PBMCs), taken at baseline. These receptors came from a human donor with classical Hodgkin lymphoma.

The chain employs TRBV7-9 and TRBJ2-1, with TRBD2 identical over 9 bases. Germline V lookup: CDR1 SEHNR, CDR2 FQNEAQ (reference sequence). The length of the CDR3 is 15 residues. The junction had 6 bases not matched to a gene; V was cut back by 5 bases and J by 4 bases. Written as DNA, the CDR3 is TGTGCCAGCAGCGGCGGGAGGGCCAGGTACAATGAGCAGTTCTTC. Translating gives CASSGGRARYNEQFF. Filled out from reference TRBV7-9 and TRBJ2-1, the complete variable domain reads DTGVSQNPRHKITKRGQNVTFRCDPISEHNRLYWYRQTLGQGPEFLTYFQNEAQLEKSRLLSDRFSAERPKGSFSTLEIQRTEQGDSAMYLCASSGGRARYNEQFFGPGTRLTVL.

This chain's CDR3 is CASSGPRDNRGYTF. The DNA of the CDR3 is TGTGCCAGCAGCGGCCCCCGGGACAATCGTGGCTACACCTTC. The chain couples TRBV9 to TRBJ1-2; weak D call: TRBD1 (6 bases). CDR3 length: 14 residues. Germline V gives CDR1 SGDLS, CDR2 YYNGEE. V was clipped by 3 bases and J by 7 bases, with 16 bases between them.

This rearrangement joins TRBV30 to TRBJ2-5, with 8 bases fitting TRBD2. Trimming cost V 2 bases and J 3 bases; bases outside gene matches: 2. The CDR3 spans 13 residues. Germline V gene data show CDR1 as GTSNPN and CDR2 as SVGIG (reference sequence). Written as DNA, the CDR3 is TGTGCCTGGAGTCCCGGGGGGGAAGAGACCCAGTACTTC. Translation gives CAWSPGGEETQYF. Drawing the rest from reference TRBV30 and TRBJ2-5, the complete variable domain is SQTIHQWPATLVQPVGSPLSLECTVEGTSNPNLYWYRQAAGRGLQLLFYSVGIGQISSEVPQNLSASRPQDRQFILSSKKLLLSDSGFYLCAWSPGGEETQYFGPGTRLLVL.

The J gene is TRBJ2-2, the V gene TRBV28, with 10 bases matching TRBD2. Trimming took 5 bases from V and 3 from J; bases not matched to a gene: 15. The length of the CDR3 is 19 residues. From germline, CDR1 is MDHEN and CDR2 SYDVKM. CDR3 protein: CASSLLGSASGGHTGELFF. CDR3 DNA sequence: TGTGCCAGCAGTCTCCTCGGGTCGGCTAGCGGGGGCCACACCGGGGAGCTGTTTTTT.

The gene calls are TRBV5-1 and TRBJ1-1, with 7 bases matching TRBD1. Trimming at V came to 4 bases and at J to 1 base, leaving 10 bases not matched to a gene. This CDR3 has 16 amino acids. In germline, CDR1 is SGHRS, CDR2 YFSETQ. CDR3 bases: TGCGCCAGCAGCGTACAGGGGCTGGGGGAGAACACTGAAGCTTTCTTT. Residues: CASSVQGLGENTEAFF.

CDR3 region: CASSLGGEAFF. The CDR3 bases are TGTGCCAGCAGCTTGGGTGGTGAAGCTTTCTTT. The rearrangement joins TRBV7-6 to TRBJ1-1; D gene uncertain. Trimming took 3 bases from V and 7 from J, leaving 6 bases between them. Germline V CDR1 and CDR2: SGHVS, FNYEAQ. The CDR3 extends over 11 amino acids.

The gene calls are TRBV7-9 and TRBJ2-1, with 9 bases fitting TRBD2. The CDR3 runs to 14 residues. Germline lookup yields CDR1 SEHNR and CDR2 FQNEAQ (reference sequence). The ends lost 5 bases at V and 7 bases at J; junction bases unmatched: 6. This CDR3 is CASSLGTSWNEQFF. The CDR3 region has the DNA TGTGCCAGCAGCCTCGGGACTAGCTGGAATGAGCAGTTCTTC.

The chain links TRBV4-2 to TRBJ1-2; possibly TRBD1 for D (5 bases). Germline V lookup: CDR1 LGHNA, CDR2 YNFKEQ. The V and J ends lost 3 bases and 5 bases respectively, with 7 bases between them. This CDR3 contains 12 residues. The CDR3 spells CASSQGVYGYTF. CDR3 in DNA: TGTGCCAGCAGCCAGGGGGTTTATGGCTACACCTTC.

The chain recombines TRBV11-2 with TRBJ2-2, with D unresolved. V dropped 5 bases and J dropped 7 bases, with 8 bases sitting between them. The CDR3 extends over 12 amino acids. CDR1 is SGHAT and CDR2 is FQNNGV in the germline V gene. Here the CDR3 reads CASSESSGELFF. For the CDR3, the DNA is TGTGCCAGCAGCGAATCCAGCGGGGAGCTGTTTTTT.

V and J are TRBV2 and TRBJ2-6; tentatively, D is TRBD1 (5 bases). The CDR3 spans 15 residues. CDR1 and CDR2 (germline): SNHLY, FYNNEI. V was clipped by 4 bases and J by 0 bases, with 7 bases between them. In DNA, the CDR3 is TGTGCCAGCAGTGTGGGGCGCTCTGGGGCCAACGTCCTGACTTTC. Encoded protein: CASSVGRSGANVLTF.

In DNA form, the CDR3 reads TGCGCCAGCAGCTTGGCCGGGACAGGGACTGGAAACACCATATATTTT. Translation gives CASSLAGTGTGNTIYF. V usage is TRBV5-1 and J usage is TRBJ1-3; 9 bases line up with TRBD1. This CDR3 contains 16 residues. In germline, CDR1 is SGHRS, CDR2 YFSETQ. V was clipped by 0 bases and J by 2 bases; unmatched bases: 3.

This sequence joins TRBV30 and TRBJ1-4, with D possibly matching TRBD1 (6 bases). Germline V gene lookup returns CDR1 GTSNPN and CDR2 SVGIG (reference sequence). CDR3 length: 17 amino acids. Trimming removed 1 base from V and 5 bases from J, with 20 bases in between. The CDR3: CAWSAKGRGGRNEKLFF. The CDR3 DNA follows: TGTGCCTGGAGTGCCAAGGGGAGGGGGGGTAGGAATGAAAAACTGTTTTTT.

The chain recombines TRBV7-8 with TRBJ1-2; weak D call: TRBD1 (5 bases). CDR1 is SGHVS, CDR2 FQNEAQ, per germline. This CDR3 is 16 amino acids long. Trimming shortened V by 1 base and J by 5 bases, and 17 bases separated the two germline ends. For the CDR3, the DNA is TGTGCCAGCAGCTTAGGGCGATGGGGGGAGAGGTATGGCTACACCTTC. The encoded protein is CASSLGRWGERYGYTF.

The chain is built from TRBV19 and TRBJ1-1, with D possibly matching TRBD1 (5 bases). V lost 5 bases, J lost 9 bases, and 13 bases lay in between. Germline values: CDR1 LNHDA, CDR2 SQIVND (reference sequence). This CDR3 contains 12 residues. CDR3 sequence reads: CASSPIGTKAFF. The CDR3 DNA reads as TGTGCCAGTAGTCCAATCGGGACGAAAGCTTTCTTT.

V is TRBV5-1 and J is TRBJ2-3; TRBD1 matches at 10 bases. Per the germline V gene, CDR1 is SGHRS and CDR2 is YFSETQ. The V segment lost 0 bases and the J segment 4 bases; nucleotides outside the gene matches: 5. There are 16 residues in the CDR3. Here the CDR3 DNA reads TGCGCCAGCAGCTTGGTTGGGACAGGGGCCGCAGATACGCAGTATTTT. Protein product: CASSLVGTGAADTQYF.

This chain connects TRBV7-2 to TRBJ1-2; D is uncertain. The germline gives CDR1 SGHTA, CDR2 FQGNSA. The CDR3 length is 15 residues. V dropped 4 bases and J dropped 8 bases, with 20 bases sitting between them. CDR3 loop: CASSYVSSGETGYTF. Written as DNA, the CDR3 is TGTGCCAGCAGCTACGTATCCTCCGGTGAGACGGGCTACACCTTC.

This chain links TRBV5-6 with TRBJ1-1, with 8 bases fitting TRBD1. Trimming removed 1 base from V and 11 bases from J; junction bases left unmatched: 7. Per the germline V gene, CDR1 is SGHDT and CDR2 is YYEEEE. The CDR3 extends over 13 amino acids. CDR3 sequence: CASSLYRGFLAFF. The CDR3 region has the DNA TGTGCCAGCAGCTTGTACAGGGGGTTTTTGGCTTTCTTT.

The chain has TRBV7-2 and TRBJ2-7; D not resolved. The germline V gene encodes CDR1 SGHTA and CDR2 FQGNSA. V dropped 4 bases and J dropped 2 bases, with 9 bases sitting between them. CDR3 length: 13 residues. This chain's CDR3 is CASSYTVAYEQYF. In nucleotides, the CDR3 is TGTGCCAGCAGCTACACTGTAGCCTACGAGCAGTACTTC.

The chain is built from TRBV7-2 and TRBJ2-7, with 8 bases that match TRBD2. Germline CDR1 reads SGHTA; CDR2 reads FQGNSA. The V segment lost 6 bases and the J segment 4 bases; nucleotides outside the gene matches: 8. The CDR3 contains 14 residues. DNA for the CDR3: TGTGCCAGCAGTCCCGGACTAGCCGAATACGAGCAGTACTTC. It is translated as CASSPGLAEYEQYF.

The chain links TRBV30 to TRBJ1-5; D is unclear. V was pared by 3 bases and J by 2 bases, with 14 bases between. Germline CDR1 reads GTSNPN; CDR2 reads SVGIG (reference sequence). The CDR3 loop spans 15 amino acids. CDR3 in DNA: TGTGCCTGGAGCGACCCCCGTGGGCGCAATCAGCCCCAGCATTTT. Translation gives CAWSDPRGRNQPQHF.

The V and J genes are TRBV29-1 and TRBJ2-5, with TRBD2 as a possible D gene (6 bases). Trimming cost V 4 bases and J 5 bases, with 11 bases left between them. The length of the CDR3 is 12 residues. Germline CDR1 is SQVTM and CDR2 is ANQGSEA. The CDR3 nucleotides are TGCAGCGTTGGTTCCGCGGGGGAGACCCAGTACTTC. Its translation: CSVGSAGETQYF.

This clone was detected a few times. The chain employs TRBV4-3 and TRBJ2-5; maybe TRBD2 (6 bases). Germline-derived CDR1 and CDR2 are LGHNA and YSLEER. Trimming pared 4 bases from V and 3 bases from J, leaving 18 bases between. The CDR3 has 16 residues. CDR3 in amino acids: CASSPQRAGTKETQYF. DNA for the CDR3: TGCGCCAGCAGCCCCCAGCGGGCGGGCACTAAAGAGACCCAGTACTTC.

The rearrangement joins TRBV5-4 to TRBJ2-5, with TRBD1 matching 7 bases. The junction had 6 bases not matched to a gene; V was cut back by 0 bases and J by 4 bases. CDR3 size: 15 residues. Germline CDR1 reads SGHNT; CDR2 reads YYREEE (reference sequence). In DNA, the CDR3 is TGTGCCAGCAGCTTGGACCAGGGGGTGGGAGAGACCCAGTACTTC. Protein: CASSLDQGVGETQYF.

The V gene is TRBV7-2, the J gene TRBJ1-2, with D unresolved. This CDR3 region has 12 residues. The germline CDR1 and CDR2 sequences are SGHTA and FQGNSA. V shed 2 bases and J shed 7 bases, with 8 bases lying between them. The CDR3 is CASSLSGSGYTF. CDR3 coding DNA: TGTGCCAGCAGCTTATCGGGTAGTGGCTACACCTTC.

The V call is TRBV4-2, the J call TRBJ2-1; TRBD1 matches 8 bases. CDR1 is LGHNA, CDR2 YNFKEQ, per germline. The CDR3 is made up of 13 amino acids. Trimming took 2 bases from V and 10 from J; bases not matched to a gene: 4. The CDR3 protein is CASSQKTGGEQFF. DNA for the CDR3: TGTGCCAGCAGCCAAAAAACAGGGGGGGAGCAGTTCTTC.

The chain recombines TRBV5-1 with TRBJ1-5; 9 nucleotides line up with TRBD1. V gave up 4 bases and J gave up 5 bases; unmatched junction bases: 4. The length of the CDR3 is 14 residues. CDR1 and CDR2 from the germline V gene are SGHRS and YFSETQ. CDR3 region: CASSPRDRDQPQHF. CDR3 DNA: TGCGCCAGCAGCCCACGGGACAGGGATCAGCCCCAGCATTTT.

The V call is TRBV4-2, the J call TRBJ2-1, with TRBD2 matching 10 bases. CDR1 LGHNA and CDR2 YNFKEQ come from the germline V gene. The CDR3 sequence is 16 residues long. V gave up 2 bases and J gave up 8 bases; unmatched junction bases: 9. CDR3 sequence (DNA): TGTGCCAGCAGCCAACGTCCGGGACTAGCGACGGATGAGCAGTTCTTC. Translation gives CASSQRPGLATDEQFF.

This sequence joins TRBV10-3 and TRBJ2-7; 11 positions agree with TRBD2. Germline CDR1 reads ENHRY; CDR2 reads SYGVKD. This CDR3 has 17 residues. After removal of 2 bases from V and 2 bases from J, the junction contained 8 bases not matched to a gene. The CDR3 is CAISETDLAGGTYEQYF. CDR3 nucleotides: TGTGCCATCAGTGAGACTGACCTAGCGGGAGGAACCTACGAGCAGTACTTC.

The rearrangement links TRBV4-2 to TRBJ2-2, with 9 bases aligning to TRBD2. This CDR3 is built from 16 residues. The germline V gene has CDR1 LGHNA and CDR2 YNFKEQ. With 4 bases clipped from V and 4 bases from J, the junction kept 7 bases outside the gene matches. The CDR3 bases are TGTGCCAGCAGCCGGGGGCGGGAGGGGAGCACCGGGGAGCTGTTTTTT. Translating it yields CASSRGREGSTGELFF.